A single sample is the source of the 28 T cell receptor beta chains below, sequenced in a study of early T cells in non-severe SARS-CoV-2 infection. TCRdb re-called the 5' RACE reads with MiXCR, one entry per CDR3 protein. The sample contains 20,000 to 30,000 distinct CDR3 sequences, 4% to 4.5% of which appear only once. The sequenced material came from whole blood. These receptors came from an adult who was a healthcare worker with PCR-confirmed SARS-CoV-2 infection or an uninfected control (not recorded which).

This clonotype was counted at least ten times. The CDR3 DNA is TGTGCCAGCAGCCTAAGGCCCGTCCGGGAGCTGTTTTTT. Encoded protein: CASSLRPVRELFF. The chain carries TRBV7-8 and TRBJ2-2; no firm D call. V lost 5 bases, J lost 9 bases, and 13 bases lay in between. Germline-derived CDR1 and CDR2 are SGHVS and FQNEAQ. The CDR3 sequence is 13 residues long.

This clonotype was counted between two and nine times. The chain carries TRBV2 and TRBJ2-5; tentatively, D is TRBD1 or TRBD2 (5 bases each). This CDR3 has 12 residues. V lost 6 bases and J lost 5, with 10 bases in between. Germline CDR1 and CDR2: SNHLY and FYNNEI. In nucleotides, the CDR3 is TGTGCCAGCAGGGGGACGGCGGAGACCCAGTACTTC. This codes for CASRGTAETQYF.

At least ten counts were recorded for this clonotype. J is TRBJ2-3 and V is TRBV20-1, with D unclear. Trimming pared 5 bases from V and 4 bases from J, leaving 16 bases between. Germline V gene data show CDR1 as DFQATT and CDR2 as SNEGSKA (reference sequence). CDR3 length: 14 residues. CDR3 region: CSAPVRAKADTQYF. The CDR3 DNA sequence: TGCAGTGCTCCTGTCCGGGCCAAGGCAGATACGCAGTATTTT.

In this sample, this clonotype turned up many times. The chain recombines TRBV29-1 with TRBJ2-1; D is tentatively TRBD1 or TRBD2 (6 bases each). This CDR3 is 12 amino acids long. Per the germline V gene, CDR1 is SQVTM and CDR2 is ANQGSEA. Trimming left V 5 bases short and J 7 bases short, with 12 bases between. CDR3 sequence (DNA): TGCAGCGTTCCGGGGGCTAGAAATGAGCAGTTCTTC. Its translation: CSVPGARNEQFF.

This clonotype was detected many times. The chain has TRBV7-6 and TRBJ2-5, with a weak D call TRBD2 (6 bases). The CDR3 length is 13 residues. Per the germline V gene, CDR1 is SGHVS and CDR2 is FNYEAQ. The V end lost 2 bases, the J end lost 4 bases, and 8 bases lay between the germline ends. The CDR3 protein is CASSLRRGETQYF. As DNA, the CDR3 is TGTGCCAGCAGCTTACGGCGGGGAGAGACCCAGTACTTC. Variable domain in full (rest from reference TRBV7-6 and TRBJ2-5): GAGVSQSPRYKVTKRGQDVALRCDPISGHVSLYWYRQALGQGPEFLTYFNYEAQQDKSGLPNDRFSAERPEGSISTLTIQRTEQRDSAMYRCASSLRRGETQYFGPGTRLLVL.

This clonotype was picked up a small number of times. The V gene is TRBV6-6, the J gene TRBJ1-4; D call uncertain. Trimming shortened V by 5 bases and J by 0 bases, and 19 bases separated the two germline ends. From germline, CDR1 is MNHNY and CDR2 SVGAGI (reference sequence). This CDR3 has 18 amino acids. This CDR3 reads CASSPFTYRDATNEKLFF. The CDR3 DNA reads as TGTGCCAGCAGTCCCTTTACGTACAGAGATGCAACTAATGAAAAACTGTTTTTT.

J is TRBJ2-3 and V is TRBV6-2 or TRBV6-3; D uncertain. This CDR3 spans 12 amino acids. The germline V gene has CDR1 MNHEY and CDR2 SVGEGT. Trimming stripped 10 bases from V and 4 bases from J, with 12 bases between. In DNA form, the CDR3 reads TGTGCCACCACATATGCGGCAGATACGCAGTATTTT. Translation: CATTYAADTQYF.

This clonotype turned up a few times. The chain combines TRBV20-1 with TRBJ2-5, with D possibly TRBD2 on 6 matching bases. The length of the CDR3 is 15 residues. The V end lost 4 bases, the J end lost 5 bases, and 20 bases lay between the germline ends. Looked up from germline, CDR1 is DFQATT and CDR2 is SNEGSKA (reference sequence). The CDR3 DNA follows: TGCAGTGCTACAAAAGGGACTCCCCTATGGGAGACCCAGTACTTC. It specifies CSATKGTPLWETQYF.

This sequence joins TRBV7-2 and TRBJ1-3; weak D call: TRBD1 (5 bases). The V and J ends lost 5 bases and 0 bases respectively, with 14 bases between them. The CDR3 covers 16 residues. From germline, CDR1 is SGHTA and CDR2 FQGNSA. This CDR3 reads CASSPAPGFSGNTIYF. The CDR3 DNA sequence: TGTGCCAGCAGCCCCGCCCCAGGGTTCTCTGGAAACACCATATATTTT.

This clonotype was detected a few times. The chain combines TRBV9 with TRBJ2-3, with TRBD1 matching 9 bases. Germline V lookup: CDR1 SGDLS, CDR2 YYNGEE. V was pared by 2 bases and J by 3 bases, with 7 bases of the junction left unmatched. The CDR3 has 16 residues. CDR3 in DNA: TGTGCCAGCAGCGTCTCCCGGGACAGGGCGACAGATACGCAGTATTTT. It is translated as CASSVSRDRATDTQYF.

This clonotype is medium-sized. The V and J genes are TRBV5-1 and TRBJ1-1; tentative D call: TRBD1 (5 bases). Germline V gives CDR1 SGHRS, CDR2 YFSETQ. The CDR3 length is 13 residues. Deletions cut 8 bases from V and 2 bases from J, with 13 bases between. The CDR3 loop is CASFQGINTEAFF. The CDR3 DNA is TGCGCCAGTTTCCAGGGTATAAACACTGAAGCTTTCTTT.

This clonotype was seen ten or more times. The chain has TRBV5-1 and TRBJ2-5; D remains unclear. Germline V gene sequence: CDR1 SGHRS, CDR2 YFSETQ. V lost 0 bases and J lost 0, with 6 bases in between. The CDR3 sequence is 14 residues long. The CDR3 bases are TGCGCCAGCAGCTTGGAGATGTACCAAGAGACCCAGTACTTC. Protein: CASSLEMYQETQYF.

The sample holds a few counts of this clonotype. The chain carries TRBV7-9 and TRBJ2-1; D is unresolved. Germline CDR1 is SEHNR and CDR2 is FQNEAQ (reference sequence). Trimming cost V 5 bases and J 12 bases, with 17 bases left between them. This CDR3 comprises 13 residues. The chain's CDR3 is CASSNLVDHGQFF. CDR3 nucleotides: TGTGCCAGCAGCAATCTAGTTGACCATGGGCAGTTCTTC.

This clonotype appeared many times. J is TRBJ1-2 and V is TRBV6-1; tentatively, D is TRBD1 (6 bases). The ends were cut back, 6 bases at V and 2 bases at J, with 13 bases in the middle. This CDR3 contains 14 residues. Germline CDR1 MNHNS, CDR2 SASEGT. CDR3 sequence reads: CASRMGTNNYGYTF. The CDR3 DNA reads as TGTGCCAGCAGGATGGGGACAAACAACTATGGCTACACCTTC.

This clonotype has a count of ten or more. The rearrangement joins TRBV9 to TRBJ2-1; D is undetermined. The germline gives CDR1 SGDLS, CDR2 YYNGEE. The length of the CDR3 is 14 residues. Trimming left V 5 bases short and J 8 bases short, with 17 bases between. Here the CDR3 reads CASSSRSGTDEQFF. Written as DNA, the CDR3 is TGTGCCAGCAGTTCAAGGTCAGGTACGGATGAGCAGTTCTTC.

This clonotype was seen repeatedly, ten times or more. The CDR3 spells CASLGQGRGSPLHF. The CDR3, as DNA: TGTGCCAGCCTAGGACAGGGCCGTGGGTCACCCCTCCACTTT. The V gene is TRBV2, the J gene TRBJ1-6, with 8 bases matching TRBD1. CDR3 length: 14 amino acids. V lost 8 bases and J lost 10; bases outside the gene matches: 10. Germline V gene data show CDR1 as SNHLY and CDR2 as FYNNEI. The whole variable domain, remainder taken from reference TRBV2 and TRBJ1-6, is EPEVTQTPSHQVTQMGQEVILRCVPISNHLYFYWYRQILGQKVEFLVSFYNNEISEKSEIFDDQFSVERPDGSNFTLKIRSTKLEDSAMYFCASLGQGRGSPLHFGNGTRLTVT.

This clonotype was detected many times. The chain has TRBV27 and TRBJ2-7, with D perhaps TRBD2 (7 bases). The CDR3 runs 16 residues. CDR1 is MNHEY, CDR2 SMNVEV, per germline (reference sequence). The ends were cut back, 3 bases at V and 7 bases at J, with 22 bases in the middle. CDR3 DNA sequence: TGTGCCAGCAGTTTCCTTCCATCACGGGGGGCACGGGAGCAGTACTTC. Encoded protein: CASSFLPSRGAREQYF.

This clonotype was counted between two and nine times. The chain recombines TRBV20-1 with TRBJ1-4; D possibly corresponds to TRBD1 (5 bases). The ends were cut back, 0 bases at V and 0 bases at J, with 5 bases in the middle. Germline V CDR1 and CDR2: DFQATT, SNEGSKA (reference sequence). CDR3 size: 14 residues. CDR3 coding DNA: TGCAGTGCTAGAGAAGGGGCAACTAATGAAAAACTGTTTTTT. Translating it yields CSAREGATNEKLFF.

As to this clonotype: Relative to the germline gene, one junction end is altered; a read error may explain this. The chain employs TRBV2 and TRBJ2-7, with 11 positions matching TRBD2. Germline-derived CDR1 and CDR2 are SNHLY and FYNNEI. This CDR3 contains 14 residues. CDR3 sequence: CASSRELAGDRANF. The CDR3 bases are TGTGCCAGCAGTAGGGAACTAGCGGGAGATAGGGCAAACTTC.

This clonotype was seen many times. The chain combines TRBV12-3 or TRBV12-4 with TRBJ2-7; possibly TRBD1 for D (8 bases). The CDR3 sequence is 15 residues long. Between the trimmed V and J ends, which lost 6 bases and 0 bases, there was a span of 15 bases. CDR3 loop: CASRTQGGPSYEQYF. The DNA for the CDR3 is TGTGCCAGCAGGACACAGGGGGGGCCCTCCTACGAGCAGTACTTC.

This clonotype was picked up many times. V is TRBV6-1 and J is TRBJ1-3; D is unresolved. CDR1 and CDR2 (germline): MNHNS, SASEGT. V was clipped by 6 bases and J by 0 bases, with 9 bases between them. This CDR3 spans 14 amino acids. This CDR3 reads CASSGPYSGNTIYF. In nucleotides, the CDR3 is TGTGCCAGCAGCGGACCGTACTCTGGAAACACCATATATTTT.

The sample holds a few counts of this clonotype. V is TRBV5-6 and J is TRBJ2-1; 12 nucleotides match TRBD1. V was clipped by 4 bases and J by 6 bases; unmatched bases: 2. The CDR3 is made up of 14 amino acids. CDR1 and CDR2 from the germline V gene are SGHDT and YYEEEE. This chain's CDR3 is CASSLGQGANEQFF. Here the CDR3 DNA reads TGTGCCAGCAGCCTGGGACAGGGGGCCAATGAGCAGTTCTTC.

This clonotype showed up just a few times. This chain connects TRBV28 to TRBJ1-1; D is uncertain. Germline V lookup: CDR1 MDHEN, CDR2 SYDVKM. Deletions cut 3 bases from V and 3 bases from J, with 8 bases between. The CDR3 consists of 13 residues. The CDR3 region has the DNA TGTGCCAGCAGTTTGCCACCTTACACTGAAGCTTTCTTT. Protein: CASSLPPYTEAFF.

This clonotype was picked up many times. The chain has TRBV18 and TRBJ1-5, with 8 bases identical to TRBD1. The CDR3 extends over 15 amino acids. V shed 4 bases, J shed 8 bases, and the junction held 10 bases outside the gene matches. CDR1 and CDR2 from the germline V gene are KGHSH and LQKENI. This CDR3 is CASSHGTGAAEPQHF. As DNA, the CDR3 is TGTGCCAGCTCACACGGGACAGGTGCCGCAGAGCCCCAGCATTTT.

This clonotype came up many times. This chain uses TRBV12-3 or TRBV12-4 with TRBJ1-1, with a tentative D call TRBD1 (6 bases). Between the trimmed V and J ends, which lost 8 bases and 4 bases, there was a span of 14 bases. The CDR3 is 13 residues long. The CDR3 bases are TGTGCCAGCCATAATACAGGGAGCACTGAAGCTTTCTTT. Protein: CASHNTGSTEAFF.

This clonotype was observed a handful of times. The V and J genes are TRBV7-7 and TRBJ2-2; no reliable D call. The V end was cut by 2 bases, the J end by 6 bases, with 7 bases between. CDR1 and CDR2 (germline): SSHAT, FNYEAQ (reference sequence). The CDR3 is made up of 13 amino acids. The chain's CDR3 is CASSLLGPGELFF. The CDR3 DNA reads TGTGCCAGCAGCTTACTTGGGCCCGGGGAGCTGTTTTTT.

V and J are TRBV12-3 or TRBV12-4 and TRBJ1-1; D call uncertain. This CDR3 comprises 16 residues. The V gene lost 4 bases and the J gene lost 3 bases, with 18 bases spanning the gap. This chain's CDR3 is CASSSTLRGSDTEAFF. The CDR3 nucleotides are TGTGCCAGCAGTTCCACCCTGCGGGGTTCGGACACTGAAGCTTTCTTT.

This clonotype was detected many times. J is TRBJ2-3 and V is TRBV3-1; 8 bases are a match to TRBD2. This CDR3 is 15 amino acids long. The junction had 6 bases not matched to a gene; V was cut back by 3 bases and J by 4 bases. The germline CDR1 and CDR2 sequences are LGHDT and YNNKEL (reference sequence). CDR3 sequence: CASSHESGSSDTQYF. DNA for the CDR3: TGTGCCAGCAGCCACGAAAGCGGGAGTTCAGATACGCAGTATTTT.